What follows are 31 T cell receptor beta chains derived from one specimen sequenced in a study of identical twins. TCRdb passed the 5' RACE reads through MiXCR, listing each CDR3 protein once. The sample holds 400,000 to 550,000 distinct CDR3 sequences, 20% to 25% seen once. These same data were also listed under a study on T cells expressing NK-cell markers.

The specimen was CD4+ T cells sorted from blood. The receptors were sampled from a young woman in good health.

In its sample, this clonotype was seen a few times. This chain joins TRBV15 and TRBJ2-6; 7 bases match TRBD1. The CDR3 contains 16 residues. The germline V gene encodes CDR1 LNHNV and CDR2 YYDKDF (reference sequence). V lost 3 bases and J lost 2; bases outside the gene matches: 4. CDR3: CATSSLTGTGANVLTF. The DNA of the CDR3 is TGTGCCACCAGCAGCTTGACAGGGACTGGGGCCAACGTCCTGACTTTC.

The table lists this clonotype with a few counts. One end of the junction fails to match germline, which may point to a read error. The CDR3 bases are TGTGCCAGCAGTTACGGAGGCGGGAGCTCCAACGAGCAGTACTTC. This codes for CASSYGGGSSNEQYF. The J gene is TRBJ2-7, the V gene TRBV6-5; TRBD2 matches at 7 bases. Germline V gives CDR1 MNHEY, CDR2 SVGAGI. The CDR3 length is 15 residues.

As concerns this clonotype: Sequence at one end of the junction differs from germline and may be a read error. The chain uses TRBV20-1 and TRBJ2-1; 9 bases are shared with TRBD2. Germline CDR1 DFQATT, CDR2 SNEGSKA (reference sequence). This CDR3 is built from 17 residues. The CDR3 bases are TGCTGTGCTAGAAACAGCGGGAGGCCGAGCTCCTACAATGAGCAGTTCTTC. Translation gives CCARNSGRPSSYNEQFF.

This clonotype has just a few counts. This chain joins TRBV19 and TRBJ2-1, with D perhaps TRBD2 (6 bases). The CDR3 is made up of 11 amino acids. The germline V gene encodes CDR1 LNHDA and CDR2 SQIVND (reference sequence). The germline V and J ends were trimmed by 10 bases and 10 bases, with 14 bases remaining between them. For the CDR3, the DNA is TGTGCCACGACTAGTTTCCAAGAGCAGTTCTTC. This sequence encodes CATTSFQEQFF. Drawing the rest from reference TRBV19 and TRBJ2-1, the complete variable domain is DGGITQSPKYLFRKEGQNVTLSCEQNLNHDAMYWYRQDPGQGLRLIYYSQIVNDFQKGDIAEGYSVSREKKESFPLTVTSAQKNPTAFYLCATTSFQEQFFGPGTRLTVL.

The rearrangement uses TRBV5-1 and TRBJ2-7; a weak D match, TRBD1 (6 bases). Between the trimmed V and J ends, which lost 5 bases and 5 bases, there was a span of 14 bases. The length of the CDR3 is 13 residues. Germline V gene sequence: CDR1 SGHRS, CDR2 YFSETQ. The CDR3 reads CASRGHSGDEQYF. As DNA, the CDR3 is TGCGCCAGCAGGGGACACTCCGGGGACGAGCAGTACTTC.

There are a few counts of this clonotype. The J gene is TRBJ2-7, the V gene TRBV11-1, with 8 nucleotides matching TRBD2. CDR1 and CDR2 (germline): SGHAT, FQDESV (reference sequence). V lost 5 bases to trimming and J lost 3 bases; unmatched junction nucleotides: 6. This CDR3 has 14 residues. The DNA for the CDR3 is TGTGCCAGCAGCCACTGGACTAGCCTCTACGAGCAGTACTTC. Protein product: CASSHWTSLYEQYF.

This clonotype was seen a handful of times. The genes are TRBV20-1 and TRBJ2-3, with D tentatively TRBD2 (5 bases). Germline CDR1 reads DFQATT; CDR2 reads SNEGSKA (reference sequence). V lost 1 base, J lost 8 bases, and 10 bases lay in between. The CDR3 loop spans 12 amino acids. In nucleotides, the CDR3 is TGCAGTGCTAGAGTGGGAGAAGGTACGCAGTATTTT. Its translation: CSARVGEGTQYF.

This chain links TRBV7-8 with TRBJ2-3, with D possibly matching TRBD2 (6 bases). The V end lost 5 bases, the J end lost 6 bases, and 24 bases lay between the germline ends. CDR3 length: 17 amino acids. Germline V gives CDR1 SGHVS, CDR2 FQNEAQ. The CDR3 spells CASSQTIGTVSGDTQYF. In DNA, the CDR3 is TGTGCCAGCAGCCAAACTATAGGGACGGTGAGCGGGGATACGCAGTATTTT.

The chain links TRBV29-1 to TRBJ2-4, with D possibly being TRBD2 (5 bases). CDR1 and CDR2 from the germline V gene are SQVTM and ANQGSEA. V lost 5 bases and J lost 0, with 8 bases in between. The CDR3 loop spans 13 amino acids. The CDR3 sequence is CSVRELAKNIQYF. CDR3 nucleotides: TGCAGCGTTAGGGAGCTAGCCAAAAACATTCAGTACTTC.

The chain carries TRBV20-1 and TRBJ1-2; D is undetermined. The germline CDR1 and CDR2 sequences are DFQATT and SNEGSKA (reference sequence). With 1 base removed from V and 8 bases from J, the gap between germline ends came to 8 bases. The CDR3 length is 11 residues. The CDR3 sequence: CSARGPRGYTF. In nucleotides, the CDR3 is TGCAGTGCTAGAGGCCCAAGGGGCTACACCTTC.

The rearrangement links TRBV5-1 to TRBJ2-1, with TRBD1 matching 7 bases. With 5 bases clipped from V and 5 bases from J, the junction kept 7 bases outside the gene matches. The CDR3 runs 14 residues. CDR1 and CDR2 (germline): SGHRS, YFSETQ. CDR3 nucleotides: TGCGCCAGCAGGCCTGGACAGGTAGACAATGAGCAGTTCTTC. It encodes CASRPGQVDNEQFF.

Written as DNA, the CDR3 is TGCAGCGTTGAAGGTCAGGGGTGGGCAGATACGCAGTATTTT. It translates to CSVEGQGWADTQYF. This chain connects TRBV29-1 to TRBJ2-3; a weak D match, TRBD1 (6 bases). V shed 1 base and J shed 4 bases, with 12 bases lying between them. Germline V CDR1 and CDR2: SQVTM, ANQGSEA. The CDR3 sequence is 14 residues long.

This clonotype was found a few times. This chain joins TRBV18 and TRBJ1-1; no reliable D call. The germline CDR1 and CDR2 sequences are KGHSH and LQKENI. The CDR3 loop spans 15 amino acids. The V end was cut by 1 base, the J end by 0 bases, with 9 bases between. The CDR3 is CASSPLWELNTEAFF. The CDR3 nucleotides read TGTGCCAGCTCACCACTATGGGAGCTGAACACTGAAGCTTTCTTT.

The rearrangement joins TRBV2 to TRBJ2-3; no firm D call. Per the germline V gene, CDR1 is SNHLY and CDR2 is FYNNEI. The CDR3 has 15 amino acids. Trimming removed 1 base at V and 0 bases at J, with 8 bases between. This CDR3 is CASSEGVISTDTQYF. As DNA, the CDR3 is TGTGCCAGCAGTGAAGGCGTGATAAGCACAGATACGCAGTATTTT.

This clonotype appeared a few times. The chain recombines TRBV7-9 with TRBJ2-1; 12 bases match TRBD2. Unmatched junction bases numbered 5, after V lost 3 bases and J lost 8 bases. CDR1 is SEHNR and CDR2 is FQNEAQ in the germline V gene (reference sequence). The CDR3 covers 15 residues. In DNA, the CDR3 is TGTGCCAGCAGCTTTCTAGCGGGAGGGTCGGATGAGCAGTTCTTC. This encodes CASSFLAGGSDEQFF.

The chain carries TRBV7-2 and TRBJ2-1, with D unclear. In germline, CDR1 is SGHTA, CDR2 FQGNSA. V was pared by 1 base and J by 0 bases, with 7 bases between. This CDR3 comprises 15 residues. The chain's CDR3 is CASSLEMSSYNEQFF. DNA for the CDR3: TGTGCCAGCAGCTTAGAGATGAGCTCCTACAATGAGCAGTTCTTC. The full variable domain, completed using reference TRBV7-2 and TRBJ2-1, is GAGVSQSPSNKVTEKGKDVELRCDPISGHTALYWYRQSLGQGLEFLIYFQGNSAPDKSGLPSDRFSAERTGGSVSTLTIQRTQQEDSAVYLCASSLEMSSYNEQFFGPGTRLTVL.

The chain combines TRBV12-3 or TRBV12-4 with TRBJ2-7; D is ambiguous. Trimming shortened V by 3 bases and J by 4 bases, and 7 bases separated the two germline ends. The CDR3 runs 12 residues. The DNA for the CDR3 is TGTGCCAGCAGTTTTACCACATACGAGCAGTACTTC. It specifies CASSFTTYEQYF.

This chain uses TRBV3-1 with TRBJ2-1; TRBD2 aligns across 10 bases. The germline V gene has CDR1 LGHDT and CDR2 YNNKEL (reference sequence). This CDR3 has 17 amino acids. V shed 2 bases, J shed 3 bases, and the junction held 7 bases outside the gene matches. CDR3 bases: TGTGCCAGCAGCCAAACGCTAGCGGGAGAAATCTACAATGAGCAGTTCTTC. Protein: CASSQTLAGEIYNEQFF.

This clonotype came up a few times. The chain has TRBV5-1 and TRBJ2-3; D might be TRBD1 (6 bases). Trimming took off 2 bases at V and 1 base at J, with 17 bases between the two ends. Germline CDR1 reads SGHRS; CDR2 reads YFSETQ. This CDR3 contains 17 residues. The CDR3 spells CASSFWLDSTRTDTQYF. In nucleotides, the CDR3 is TGCGCCAGCAGCTTCTGGTTGGACAGCACTCGCACAGATACGCAGTATTTT. The full variable domain, rest sourced from reference TRBV5-1 and TRBJ2-3, is KAGVTQTPRYLIKTRGQQVTLSCSPISGHRSVSWYQQTPGQGLQFLFEYFSETQRNKGNFPGRFSGRQFSNSRSEMNVSTLELGDSALYLCASSFWLDSTRTDTQYFGPGTRLTVL.

This clonotype was seen a handful of times. The chain joins TRBV20-1 to TRBJ2-7; no clear D. With 6 bases removed from V and 0 bases from J, the gap between germline ends came to 12 bases. The CDR3 runs 13 residues. Germline lookup yields CDR1 DFQATT and CDR2 SNEGSKA (reference sequence). CDR3 residues: CSARAEYSYEQYF. In DNA, the CDR3 is TGCAGTGCCCGGGCGGAGTACTCCTACGAGCAGTACTTC.

This clonotype was recorded a few times. V usage is TRBV7-3 and J usage is TRBJ2-3; D is uncertain. Germline lookup yields CDR1 SGHTA and CDR2 FQGTGA. This CDR3 is built from 12 residues. Trimming removed 5 bases at V and 5 bases at J, with 8 bases between. CDR3 DNA: TGTGCCAGCAGCCGGGCTGGAGATACGCAGTATTTT. Encoded protein: CASSRAGDTQYF.

The V call is TRBV12-3 or TRBV12-4, the J call TRBJ2-1, with 7 bases lining up with TRBD2. The V and J ends lost 3 bases and 2 bases, in that order; junction bases with no gene match: 4. The length of the CDR3 is 15 residues. DNA for the CDR3: TGTGCCAGCAGTTTTCGGGACTATACCTACAATGAGCAGTTCTTC. Translated, it gives CASSFRDYTYNEQFF.

V and J are TRBV20-1 and TRBJ2-5, with TRBD2 matching 9 bases. The germline V gene encodes CDR1 DFQATT and CDR2 SNEGSKA (reference sequence). This CDR3 region has 17 residues. The J segment lost 5 bases and the V segment lost 1 base, leaving 14 bases of the junction unmatched. The CDR3 DNA reads TGCAGTGCTAGAGGGGTCAGCGGGAGGATGGTGGAGGAGACCCAGTACTTC. Its protein product is CSARGVSGRMVEETQYF.

The chain uses TRBV20-1 and TRBJ2-3; no clear D. Germline V lookup: CDR1 DFQATT, CDR2 SNEGSKA (reference sequence). The length of the CDR3 is 13 residues. The V end lost 4 bases, the J end lost 0 bases, and 8 bases lay between the germline ends. The CDR3 coding sequence is TGCAGTGCTACCCCCGGTAGCACAGATACGCAGTATTTT. This translates into CSATPGSTDTQYF.

Many counts were recorded for this clonotype. This sequence joins TRBV5-1 and TRBJ2-3; 7 nucleotides align to TRBD1. V dropped 2 bases and J dropped 0; count of bases not matched to a gene: 3. Germline V gene lookup returns CDR1 SGHRS and CDR2 YFSETQ. The CDR3 runs 15 residues. CDR3 sequence reads: CASSFKGASTDTQYF. In DNA, the CDR3 is TGCGCCAGCAGCTTCAAGGGGGCAAGCACAGATACGCAGTATTTT. The full variable domain, with the rest looked up from reference TRBV5-1 and TRBJ2-3, is KAGVTQTPRYLIKTRGQQVTLSCSPISGHRSVSWYQQTPGQGLQFLFEYFSETQRNKGNFPGRFSGRQFSNSRSEMNVSTLELGDSALYLCASSFKGASTDTQYFGPGTRLTVL.

This clonotype was detected only a few times. The chain is built from TRBV5-1 and TRBJ1-2; maybe TRBD1 (5 bases). Germline V gene lookup returns CDR1 SGHRS and CDR2 YFSETQ. The CDR3 runs 11 residues. Trimming shortened V by 0 bases and J by 10 bases, and 7 bases separated the two germline ends. The CDR3 protein is CASSLAGDYTF. The CDR3, as DNA: TGCGCCAGCAGCTTGGCGGGGGACTACACCTTC. The whole variable domain, filled in from reference TRBV5-1 and TRBJ1-2, reads KAGVTQTPRYLIKTRGQQVTLSCSPISGHRSVSWYQQTPGQGLQFLFEYFSETQRNKGNFPGRFSGRQFSNSRSEMNVSTLELGDSALYLCASSLAGDYTFGSGTRLTVV.

This clonotype came up a few times. V usage is TRBV12-5 and J usage is TRBJ1-2, with D perhaps TRBD1 (5 bases). Deletions cut 7 bases from V and 4 bases from J, with 13 bases between. CDR1 is LGHNT, CDR2 FRNRAP, per germline. This CDR3 is 13 amino acids long. The CDR3 nucleotides are TGTGCTAGTGCCGAGACAGCCCCCTATGGCTACACCTTC. Translating it yields CASAETAPYGYTF.

The V call is TRBV2, the J call TRBJ2-7; 9 bases align to TRBD2. The V segment lost 6 bases and the J segment 3 bases; nucleotides outside the gene matches: 9. CDR1 SNHLY and CDR2 FYNNEI come from the germline V gene. CDR3 size: 15 residues. The CDR3 loop reads CASRETSGGYYEQYF. CDR3 DNA: TGTGCCAGCAGAGAGACTAGCGGAGGGTACTACGAGCAGTACTTC.

This clonotype has a handful of counts. V usage is TRBV12-3 or TRBV12-4 and J usage is TRBJ2-1; tentatively, D is TRBD1 (6 bases). The CDR3 extends over 12 amino acids. Trimming pared 7 bases from V and 6 bases from J, leaving 10 bases between. The CDR3 DNA reads as TGTGCCAGCACCAGGGGAGTCAATGAGCAGTTCTTC. Its translation: CASTRGVNEQFF.

This clonotype was picked up a small number of times. This sequence joins TRBV7-6 and TRBJ1-1; D remains unclear. The CDR3 totals 15 residues. Germline-derived CDR1 and CDR2 are SGHVS and FNYEAQ. V shed 1 base and J shed 8 bases, with 17 bases lying between them. The CDR3 DNA sequence: TGTGCCAGCAGCTTAGGCGGTCAGCAAACTGGGGAAGCTTTCTTT. Translation: CASSLGGQQTGEAFF.

This clonotype has only a few counts. The chain links TRBV7-8 to TRBJ2-1; D remains unclear. CDR1 and CDR2 (germline): SGHVS, FQNEAQ. The ends were cut back, 3 bases at V and 0 bases at J, with 9 bases in the middle. The CDR3 has 15 amino acids. In nucleotides, the CDR3 is TGTGCCAGCAGCTTCCAAGCGAGCTCCTACAATGAGCAGTTCTTC. This sequence encodes CASSFQASSYNEQFF.